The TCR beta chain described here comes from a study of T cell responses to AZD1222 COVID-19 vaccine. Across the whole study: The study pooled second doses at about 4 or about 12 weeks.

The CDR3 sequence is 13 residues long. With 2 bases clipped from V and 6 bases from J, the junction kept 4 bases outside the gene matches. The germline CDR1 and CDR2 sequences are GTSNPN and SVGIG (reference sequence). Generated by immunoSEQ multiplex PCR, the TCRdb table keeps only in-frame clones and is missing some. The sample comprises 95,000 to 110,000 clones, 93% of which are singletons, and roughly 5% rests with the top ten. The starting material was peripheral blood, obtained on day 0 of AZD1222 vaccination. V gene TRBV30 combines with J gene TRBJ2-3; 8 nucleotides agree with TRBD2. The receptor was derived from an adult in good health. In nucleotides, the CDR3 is TGTGCCTGGAGTCCGGGAGGGAGGGATACGCAGTATTTT. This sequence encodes CAWSPGGRDTQYF. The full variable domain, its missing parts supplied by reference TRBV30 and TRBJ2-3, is SQTIHQWPATLVQPVGSPLSLECTVEGTSNPNLYWYRQAAGRGLQLLFYSVGIGQISSEVPQNLSASRPQDRQFILSSKKLLLSDSGFYLCAWSPGGRDTQYFGPGTRLTVL.